The 22 T cell receptor beta chains listed next were all sequenced from one sample in a study of T cells in localized non-small cell lung cancer. Clones were sequenced by immunoSEQ multiplex PCR, and TCRdb holds only the in-frame ones, with some missing. The repertoire includes under 2,000 clones, approximately 31% of them detected once, and 9% to 13% sits in the top ten. The specimen comprised normal lung tissue next to the tumor, sampled before any cancer treatment. These TCRs come from a woman between 35 and 70 years old with stage I lung adenocarcinoma.

The CDR3 DNA sequence: TGTGCCAGCTCACCGGAAAGAGAGACCCAGTACTTC. Amino acids: CASSPERETQYF. The chain carries TRBV18 and TRBJ2-5; D remains ambiguous. The CDR3 extends over 12 amino acids. Germline CDR1 is KGHSH and CDR2 is LQKENI. Trimming pared 3 bases from V and 4 bases from J, leaving 6 bases between.

This clone was detected only a few times. This chain connects TRBV29-1 to TRBJ1-2; 9 bases are a match to TRBD1. CDR1 SQVTM and CDR2 ANQGSEA come from the germline V gene. This CDR3 is 16 amino acids long. With 7 bases clipped from V and 0 bases from J, the junction kept 12 bases outside the gene matches. CDR3 residues: CSDGTGSHKTNYGYTF. DNA of the CDR3: TGCAGCGATGGGACAGGGTCTCACAAAACTAACTATGGCTACACCTTC. Full variable domain (missing parts from reference TRBV29-1 and TRBJ1-2): SAVISQKPSRDICQRGTSLTIQCQVDSQVTMMFWYRQQPGQSLTLIATANQGSEATYESGFVIDKFPISRPNLTFSTLTVSNMSPEDSSIYLCSDGTGSHKTNYGYTFGSGTRLTVV.

Details on this clone: An end of the junction differs from the germline gene, which may be a read error. The chain has TRBV6-8 and TRBJ1-1; maybe TRBD1 (6 bases). The CDR3 loop spans 13 amino acids. Per germline, CDR1 MNHGY and CDR2 SAAAGT. This CDR3 reads CAISVQQGQEAFF. CDR3 bases: TGTGCCATCAGTGTCCAGCAGGGGCAGGAAGCTTTCTTT.

This rearrangement joins TRBV19 to TRBJ2-7; tentative D call: TRBD2 (5 bases). This CDR3 is 13 amino acids long. Germline CDR1 is LNHDA and CDR2 is SQIVND (reference sequence). Between the trimmed V and J ends, which lost 6 bases and 2 bases, there was a span of 11 bases. CDR3 protein: CASSPRTPYEQYF. The DNA of the CDR3 is TGTGCCAGTAGCCCCCGGACTCCCTACGAGCAGTACTTC.

By share, this clone counts as large. The chain employs TRBV11-3 and TRBJ2-1, with 9 bases lining up with TRBD2. Trimming cost V 5 bases and J 5 bases; bases outside gene matches: 16. The CDR3 covers 18 residues. The germline V gene encodes CDR1 SGHNT and CDR2 YENEEA. CDR3: CASSDPPGGLAGNNEQFF. Here the CDR3 DNA reads TGTGCCAGCAGCGACCCACCAGGGGGTCTAGCGGGAAACAATGAGCAGTTCTTC.

A few counts support this clone. This sequence joins TRBV6-8 and TRBJ1-1; D unclear. This CDR3 is 13 amino acids long. Germline CDR1 MNHGY, CDR2 SAAAGT. With 8 bases removed from V and 2 bases from J, the gap between germline ends came to 12 bases. CDR3 nucleotide sequence: TGTGCCAGCCCCCGGACCGACAACACTGAAGCTTTCTTT. Encoded protein: CASPRTDNTEAFF.

The table lists this clone with a count of one. V gene TRBV14 combines with J gene TRBJ2-3; 9 positions agree with TRBD2. Germline assignment: CDR1 SGHDN and CDR2 FVKESK. With V trimmed by 0 bases and J by 0 bases, 1 base remained unmatched. The CDR3 runs 16 residues. For the CDR3, the DNA is TGTGCCAGCAGCCAAGATGCGGGAGGGAGCACAGATACGCAGTATTTT. This translates into CASSQDAGGSTDTQYF.

This clone is categorized as medium-sized. V gene TRBV11-3 combines with J gene TRBJ1-2, with D tentatively TRBD1 (5 bases). This CDR3 spans 18 amino acids. The ends were cut back, 7 bases at V and 8 bases at J, with 32 bases in the middle. Germline V gives CDR1 SGHNT, CDR2 YENEEA. The chain's CDR3 is CASNAGGERGWLEEGYTF. For the CDR3, the DNA is TGTGCCAGCAACGCGGGGGGGGAAAGGGGCTGGCTCGAGGAGGGCTACACCTTC.

This clone turned up a few times. V and J are TRBV9 and TRBJ2-3, with 10 positions matching TRBD2. This CDR3 is built from 16 residues. V shed 3 bases, J shed 4 bases, and the junction held 8 bases outside the gene matches. Germline loops: CDR1 SGDLS, CDR2 YYNGEE. In DNA, the CDR3 is TGTGCCAGCAGCGGGGAAGCGGGAGGGCCCCCAGATACGCAGTATTTT. It encodes CASSGEAGGPPDTQYF. The variable domain in full, with the rest retrieved from reference TRBV9 and TRBJ2-3, is DSGVTQTPKHLITATGQRVTLRCSPRSGDLSVYWYQQSLDQGLQFLIQYYNGEERAKGNILERFSAQQFPDLHSELNLSSLELGDSALYFCASSGEAGGPPDTQYFGPGTRLTVL.

By sample fraction, this clone is large. As DNA, the CDR3 is TGTGCCAGCAGCGTACAGGGTCAGAGCACAGATACGCAGTATTTT. Amino acid sequence: CASSVQGQSTDTQYF. The gene calls are TRBV6-8 and TRBJ2-3; D is possibly TRBD1 (6 bases). CDR3 length: 15 residues. Germline-derived CDR1 and CDR2 are MNHGY and SAAAGT. The V end lost 6 bases, the J end lost 0 bases, and 13 bases lay between the germline ends.

J is TRBJ1-2 and V is TRBV28; D gene unclear. CDR3 size: 13 residues. Trimming took 6 bases from V and 4 from J, leaving 12 bases between them. The V gene's germline CDR1 is MDHEN and CDR2 SYDVKM. CDR3 sequence reads: CASSSLRSYGYTF. CDR3 sequence (DNA): TGTGCCAGCAGCTCCCTACGAAGCTATGGCTACACCTTC.

This chain uses TRBV1 with TRBJ2-7. TRBV1 is a recognized pseudogene. The CDR3 length is 13 residues. Written as DNA, the CDR3 is TGCGCCAGCAGCCAAGGGTCTGGTGGGGAGCAGTACTTC. Translation gives CASSQGSGGEQYF.

This clone was seen only a few times. The chain combines TRBV9 with TRBJ2-3; TRBD2 is a possible D gene (6 bases). The CDR3 contains 14 residues. Deletions cut 4 bases from V and 6 bases from J, with 15 bases between. Germline CDR1 reads SGDLS; CDR2 reads YYNGEE. The CDR3 here is CASSSRTRGDTQYF. The CDR3 DNA sequence: TGTGCCAGCAGCTCGAGGACCCGGGGGGATACGCAGTATTTT.

V and J are TRBV9 and TRBJ2-5, with TRBD2 identical over 14 bases. There are 17 residues in the CDR3. Germline values: CDR1 SGDLS, CDR2 YYNGEE. V was pared by 3 bases and J by 2 bases, with 6 bases of the junction left unmatched. This chain's CDR3 is CASSAGLAGGQQETQYF. In DNA form, the CDR3 reads TGTGCCAGCAGCGCTGGACTAGCGGGAGGTCAACAAGAGACCCAGTACTTC.

CDR3 sequence (DNA): TGTGCCAGCAGAGCGGTCCCGGGACAGGGGTCCTCCACTGAAGCTTTCTTT. This translates into CASRAVPGQGSSTEAFF. The J gene is TRBJ1-1, the V gene TRBV6-8; 10 nucleotides align to TRBD1. This CDR3 has 17 amino acids. Losses at the gene ends were 6 bases for V and 4 bases for J; bases not matched to a gene: 14. Germline V lookup: CDR1 MNHGY, CDR2 SAAAGT.

The table lists this clone with a few counts. This rearrangement joins TRBV28 to TRBJ2-3; D ambiguous. Per germline, CDR1 MDHEN and CDR2 SYDVKM. The CDR3 has 12 residues. V lost 6 bases and J 4 bases, leaving 8 bases between the germline ends. The CDR3 nucleotides are TGTGCCAGCAGAATACAGTCAGATACGCAGTATTTT. Amino acid sequence: CASRIQSDTQYF.

Only a few counts were recorded for this clone. Within the sample, other DNA sequences also encode this same CDR3. The CDR3 nucleotides are TGTGCCTGGGGCCGGTACTACGAGCAGTACTTC. It is translated as CAWGRYYEQYF. The chain joins TRBV30 to TRBJ2-7; D is unresolved. In germline, CDR1 is GTSNPN, CDR2 SVGIG (reference sequence). The CDR3 runs 11 residues. Trimming stripped 5 bases from V and 3 bases from J, with 8 bases between. Based on the CDR3 plus reference TRBV30 and TRBJ2-7, the full variable domain is SQTIHQWPATLVQPVGSPLSLECTVEGTSNPNLYWYRQAAGRGLQLLFYSVGIGQISSEVPQNLSASRPQDRQFILSSKKLLLSDSGFYLCAWGRYYEQYFGPGTRLTVT.

The chain joins TRBV6-8 to TRBJ1-1; TRBD1 aligns across 9 bases. The length of the CDR3 is 14 residues. The V gene's germline CDR1 is MNHGY and CDR2 SAAAGT. The J segment lost 1 base and the V segment lost 10 bases, leaving 7 bases of the junction unmatched. The DNA of the CDR3 is TGTGCCATCAGCTCGGGACAGGGGAACACTGAAGCTTTCTTT. As protein: CAISSGQGNTEAFF.

This chain joins TRBV29-1 and TRBJ2-3; no reliable D call. V lost 3 bases and J 1 base, leaving 8 bases between the germline ends. This CDR3 contains 13 residues. CDR1 and CDR2 from the germline V gene are SQVTM and ANQGSEA. The CDR3 protein is CSVDRSGTDTQYF. CDR3 bases: TGCAGCGTTGACAGGAGTGGCACAGATACGCAGTATTTT.

This clone came up a few times. The CDR3 spells CASSPAQGNEQFF. DNA of the CDR3: TGTGCCAGCAGTCCCGCCCAAGGCAATGAGCAGTTCTTC. This chain connects TRBV6-8 to TRBJ2-1; D ambiguous. Germline lookup yields CDR1 MNHGY and CDR2 SAAAGT. V was trimmed by 5 bases and J by 6 bases, leaving 11 bases between them. The CDR3 totals 13 residues.

The CDR3, as DNA: TGCGCCAGCAGGAAACTAGCGGGAGGGGCAGATACGCAGTATTTT. Its translation: CASRKLAGGADTQYF. The gene calls are TRBV10-2 and TRBJ2-3; the match to TRBD2 covers 13 bases. The germline V gene has CDR1 WSHSY and CDR2 SAAADI. The CDR3 runs to 15 residues. With V trimmed by 6 bases and J by 4 bases, 4 bases remained unmatched.

The gene calls are TRBV30 and TRBJ2-7; D ambiguous. V was shortened by 0 bases and J by 5 bases, with 8 bases between the two germline ends. CDR3 length: 12 amino acids. Germline V gene sequence: CDR1 GTSNPN, CDR2 SVGIG (reference sequence). In nucleotides, the CDR3 is TGTGCCTGGAGTGTAGGCCGGAACGAGCAGTACTTC. It translates to CAWSVGRNEQYF.